This TCR beta chain was identified in a study of pediatric ulcerative colitis. For this clone: The antigen is not known.

Controls: normal colonoscopy findings, no IBD within the following year. The blood sample was taken during the colonoscopy visit. Data came from immunoSEQ multiplex PCR; TCRdb stores just in-frame clones and leaves some out. The table records tens of thousands of clones, over 80% of them present only once. Study results and caveats: Blood-rectal clonal overlap within each person was significantly higher in ulcerative colitis patients than controls.

Germline values: CDR1 LNHDA, CDR2 SQIVND (reference sequence). This CDR3 region has 14 residues. Between the trimmed V and J ends, which lost 9 bases and 7 bases, there was a span of 19 bases. Material for sequencing was blood. The sequence was obtained from a boy aged 5 to 17 who was a control in a study of pediatric ulcerative colitis. The chain employs TRBV19 and TRBJ1-3, with D maybe TRBD1 (5 bases). The CDR3 is CASHRIPEGNTIYF. CDR3 coding DNA: TGTGCCAGCCACCGGATACCAGAGGGGAACACCATATATTTT.